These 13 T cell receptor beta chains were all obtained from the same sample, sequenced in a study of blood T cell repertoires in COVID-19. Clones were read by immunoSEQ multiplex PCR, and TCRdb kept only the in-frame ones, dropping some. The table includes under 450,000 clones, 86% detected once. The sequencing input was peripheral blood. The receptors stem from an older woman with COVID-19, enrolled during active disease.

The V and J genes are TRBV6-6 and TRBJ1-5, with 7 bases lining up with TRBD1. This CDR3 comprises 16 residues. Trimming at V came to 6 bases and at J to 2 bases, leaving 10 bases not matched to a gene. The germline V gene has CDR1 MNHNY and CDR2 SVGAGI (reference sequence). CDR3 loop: CASSRTGDAGNQPQHF. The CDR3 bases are TGTGCCAGCAGCCGAACAGGGGACGCGGGCAATCAGCCCCAGCATTTT.

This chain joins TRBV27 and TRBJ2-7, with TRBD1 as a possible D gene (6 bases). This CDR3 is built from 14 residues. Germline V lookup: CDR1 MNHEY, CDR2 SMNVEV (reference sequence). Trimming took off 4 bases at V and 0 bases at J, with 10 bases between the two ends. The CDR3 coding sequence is TGTGCCAGCAGTTCGCTACAGGGCTCCTACGAGCAGTACTTC. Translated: CASSSLQGSYEQYF.

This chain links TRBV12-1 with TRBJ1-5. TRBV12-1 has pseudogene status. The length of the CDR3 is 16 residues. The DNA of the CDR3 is TGTGCCAGCAGCCCCTTCCCTAGGAATGTCAATCAGCCCCAGCATTTT. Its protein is CASSPFPRNVNQPQHF.

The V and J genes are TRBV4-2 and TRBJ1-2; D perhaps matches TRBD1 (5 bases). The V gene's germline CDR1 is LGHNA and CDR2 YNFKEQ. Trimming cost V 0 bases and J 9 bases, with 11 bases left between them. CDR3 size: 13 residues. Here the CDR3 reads CASSQDRAGRYTF. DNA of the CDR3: TGTGCCAGCAGCCAAGATAGGGCAGGGCGCTACACCTTC.

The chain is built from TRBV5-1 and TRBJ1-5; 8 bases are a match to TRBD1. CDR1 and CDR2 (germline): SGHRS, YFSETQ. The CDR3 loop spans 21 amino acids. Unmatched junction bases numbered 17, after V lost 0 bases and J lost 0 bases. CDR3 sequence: CASSLGKDRECKAYSNQPQHF. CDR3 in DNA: TGCGCCAGCAGCTTGGGAAAGGACAGGGAGTGTAAGGCCTATAGCAATCAGCCCCAGCATTTT.

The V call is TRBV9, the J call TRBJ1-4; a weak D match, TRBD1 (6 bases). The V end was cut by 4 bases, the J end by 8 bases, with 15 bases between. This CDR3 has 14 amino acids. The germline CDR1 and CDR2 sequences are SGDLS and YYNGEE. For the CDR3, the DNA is TGTGCCAGCAGCCTTACAGGGATGGAGGAAAAACTGTTTTTT. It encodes CASSLTGMEEKLFF.

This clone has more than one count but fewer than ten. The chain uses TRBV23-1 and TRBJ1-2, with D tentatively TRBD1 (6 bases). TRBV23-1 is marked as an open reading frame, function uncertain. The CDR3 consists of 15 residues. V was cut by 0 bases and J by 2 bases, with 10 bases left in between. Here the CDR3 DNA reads TGCGCCAGCAGTCAATCAGGGACAAAGAACTATGGCTACACCTTC. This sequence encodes CASSQSGTKNYGYTF.

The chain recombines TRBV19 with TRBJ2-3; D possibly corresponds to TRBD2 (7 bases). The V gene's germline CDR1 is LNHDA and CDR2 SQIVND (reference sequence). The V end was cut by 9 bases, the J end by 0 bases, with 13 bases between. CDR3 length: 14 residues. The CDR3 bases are TGTGCCAGCCCCGAGGGGGGGAGCACAGATACGCAGTATTTT. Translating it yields CASPEGGSTDTQYF.

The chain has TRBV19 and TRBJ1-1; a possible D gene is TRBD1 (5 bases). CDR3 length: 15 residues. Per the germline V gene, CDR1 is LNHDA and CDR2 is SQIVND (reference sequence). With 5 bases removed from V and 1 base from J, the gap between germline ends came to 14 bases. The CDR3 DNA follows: TGTGCCAGTAGTCCCCGGGGGTTGGAGAACACTGAAGCTTTCTTT. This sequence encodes CASSPRGLENTEAFF.

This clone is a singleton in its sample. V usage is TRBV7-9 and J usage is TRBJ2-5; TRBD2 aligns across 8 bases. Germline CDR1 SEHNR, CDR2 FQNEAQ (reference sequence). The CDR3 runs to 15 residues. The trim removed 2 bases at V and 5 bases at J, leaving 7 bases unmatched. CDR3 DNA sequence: TGTGCCAGCAGCTTATATCGGGGGGGCGCGGAGACCCAGTACTTC. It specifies CASSLYRGGAETQYF.

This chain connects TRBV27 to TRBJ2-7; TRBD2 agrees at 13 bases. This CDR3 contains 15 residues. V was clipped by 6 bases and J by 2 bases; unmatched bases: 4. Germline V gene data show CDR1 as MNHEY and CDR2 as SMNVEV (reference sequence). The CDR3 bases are TGTGCCAGCAGAACTAGCGGGGGGGCCACCTACGAGCAGTACTTC. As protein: CASRTSGGATYEQYF.

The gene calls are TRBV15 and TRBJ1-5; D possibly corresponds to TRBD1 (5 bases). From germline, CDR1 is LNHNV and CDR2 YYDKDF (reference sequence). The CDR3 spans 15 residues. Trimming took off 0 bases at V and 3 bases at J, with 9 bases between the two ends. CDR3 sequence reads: CATSRDSGSNQPQHF. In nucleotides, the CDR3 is TGTGCCACCAGCAGAGACTCAGGGTCCAATCAGCCCCAGCATTTT.

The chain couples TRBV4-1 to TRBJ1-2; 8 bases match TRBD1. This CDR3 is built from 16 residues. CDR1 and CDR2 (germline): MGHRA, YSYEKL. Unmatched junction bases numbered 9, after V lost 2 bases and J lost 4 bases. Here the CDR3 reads CASSQPIRGRGYGYTF. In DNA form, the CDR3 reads TGCGCCAGCAGCCAACCTATCAGGGGGCGAGGCTATGGCTACACCTTC.